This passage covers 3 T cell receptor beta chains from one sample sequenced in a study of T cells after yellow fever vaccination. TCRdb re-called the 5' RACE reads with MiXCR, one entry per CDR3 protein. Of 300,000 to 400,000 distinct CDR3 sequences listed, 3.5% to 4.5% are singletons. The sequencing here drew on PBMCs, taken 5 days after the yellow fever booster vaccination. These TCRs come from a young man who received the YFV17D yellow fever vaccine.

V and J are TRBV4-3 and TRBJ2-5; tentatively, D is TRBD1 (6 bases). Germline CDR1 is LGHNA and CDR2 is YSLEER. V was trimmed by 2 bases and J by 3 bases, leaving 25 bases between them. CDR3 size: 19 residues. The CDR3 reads CASSQRRFRGRSGEETQYF. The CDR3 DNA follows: TGCGCCAGCAGCCAAAGACGATTCAGGGGCAGATCCGGTGAAGAGACCCAGTACTTC.

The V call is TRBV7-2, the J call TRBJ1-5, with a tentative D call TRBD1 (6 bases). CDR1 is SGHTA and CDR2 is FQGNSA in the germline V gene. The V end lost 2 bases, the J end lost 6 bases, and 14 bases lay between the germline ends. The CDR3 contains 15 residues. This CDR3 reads CASSLWGAQGQPQHF. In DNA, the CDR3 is TGTGCCAGCAGCTTATGGGGGGCGCAGGGTCAGCCCCAGCATTTT. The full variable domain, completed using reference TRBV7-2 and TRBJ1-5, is GAGVSQSPSNKVTEKGKDVELRCDPISGHTALYWYRQSLGQGLEFLIYFQGNSAPDKSGLPSDRFSAERTGGSVSTLTIQRTQQEDSAVYLCASSLWGAQGQPQHFGDGTRLSIL.

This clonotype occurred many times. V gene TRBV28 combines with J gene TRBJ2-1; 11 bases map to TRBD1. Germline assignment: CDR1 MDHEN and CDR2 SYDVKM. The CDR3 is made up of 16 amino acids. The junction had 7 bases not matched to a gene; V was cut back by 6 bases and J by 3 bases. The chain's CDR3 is CASRPAGTGGYNEQFF. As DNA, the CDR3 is TGTGCCAGCAGGCCAGCGGGGACAGGGGGCTACAATGAGCAGTTCTTC.